A selection of T cell receptor beta chains follows, all from one sample in a study of shared clonotypes between healthy human individuals. The data were produced by immunoSEQ multiplex PCR, yet TCRdb's version contains in-frame clones alone and is incomplete. The table records 2 million or so clones, 85% to 95% of them present only once. The material sequenced was naive CD4+ T cells sorted from blood. The receptor set was obtained from a man between 18 and 29 years old in good health. The CDR3 runs from the conserved cysteine through the conserved F or W. D genes are given only for firm matches. Size is stated for part of the rows, as once, few or many counts, or as a class when the clone is expanded.

len: 14
j_gene: TRBJ1-1
d_gene: .
abundance: .
v_gene: TRBV5-1
CDR3aa: CASSPRGENTEAFF
CDR3nt: TGCGCCAGCAGCCCACGGGGGGAGAACACTGAAGCTTTCTTT

len: 16
j_gene: TRBJ2-1
d_gene: .
abundance: .
v_gene: TRBV11-2
CDR3aa: CASSQRQSGSYNEQFF
CDR3nt: TGTGCCAGCAGCCAGCGACAGTCTGGCTCCTACAATGAGCAGTTCTTC

len: 14
j_gene: TRBJ1-2
d_gene: .
abundance: .
v_gene: TRBV7-2
CDR3aa: CASSWGDPSYGYTF
CDR3nt: TGTGCCAGCAGCTGGGGCGACCCCAGCTATGGCTACACCTTC

len: 14
j_gene: TRBJ2-1
d_gene: .
abundance: .
v_gene: TRBV30
CDR3aa: CAWSRGLPGDEQFF
CDR3nt: TGTGCCTGGAGTCGGGGGCTCCCTGGGGATGAGCAGTTCTTC

len: 15
j_gene: TRBJ2-7
d_gene: TRBD2
abundance: .
v_gene: TRBV25-1
CDR3aa: CASSREGYASYEQYF
CDR3nt: TGTGCCAGCAGCCGGGAGGGTTATGCATCCTACGAGCAGTACTTC

len: 11
j_gene: TRBJ2-5
d_gene: .
abundance: .
v_gene: TRBV6-1
CDR3aa: CASSERDPQYF
CDR3nt: TGTGCCAGCAGTGAGAGGGATCCCCAGTACTTC

len: 15
j_gene: TRBJ1-1
d_gene: TRBD1
abundance: .
v_gene: TRBV2
CDR3aa: CASSSGDRVGTEAFF
CDR3nt: TGTGCCAGCAGTTCGGGGGACAGGGTTGGCACTGAAGCTTTCTTT

len: 15
j_gene: TRBJ1-2
d_gene: TRBD1
abundance: .
v_gene: TRBV5-4
CDR3aa: CASWARQGEQNGYTF
CDR3nt: TGTGCCAGCTGGGCCAGACAGGGGGAGCAGAATGGCTACACCTTC

len: 15
j_gene: TRBJ1-1
d_gene: .
abundance: .
v_gene: TRBV9
CDR3aa: CASSISQGQGTEAFF
CDR3nt: TGTGCCAGCAGCATATCTCAGGGTCAGGGCACTGAAGCTTTCTTT

len: 14
j_gene: TRBJ2-5
d_gene: .
abundance: .
v_gene: TRBV6-1
CDR3aa: CASTLVGNGETQYF
CDR3nt: TGTGCCAGCACACTAGTCGGCAACGGGGAGACCCAGTACTTC

len: 16
j_gene: TRBJ2-1
d_gene: TRBD2
abundance: .
v_gene: TRBV5-4
CDR3aa: CASSLGAAGAANEQFF
CDR3nt: TGTGCCAGCAGCTTGGGGGCAGCGGGGGCCGCCAATGAGCAGTTCTTC

len: 11
j_gene: TRBJ2-3
d_gene: .
abundance: .
v_gene: TRBV18
CDR3aa: CASSPIDTQYF
CDR3nt: TGTGCCAGCTCACCAATAGATACGCAGTATTTT

len: 15
j_gene: TRBJ2-7
d_gene: TRBD2
abundance: .
v_gene: TRBV2
CDR3aa: CASNAGGNLSPEQYF
CDR3nt: TGTGCCAGCAACGCGGGAGGGAATCTGTCCCCGGAGCAGTACTTC

len: 14
j_gene: TRBJ1-2
d_gene: .
abundance: .
v_gene: TRBV19
CDR3aa: CASKIGPASDGYTF
CDR3nt: TGTGCCAGTAAAATCGGCCCCGCTTCAGATGGCTACACCTTC

len: 16
j_gene: TRBJ1-2
d_gene: TRBD1
abundance: .
v_gene: TRBV5-1
CDR3aa: CASSLGQGEGSSGYTF
CDR3nt: TGCGCCAGCAGCTTGGGACAGGGAGAAGGGAGTAGTGGCTACACCTTC

len: 11
j_gene: TRBJ2-1
d_gene: .
abundance: .
v_gene: TRBV7-2
CDR3aa: CASSLDRGGFF
CDR3nt: TGTGCCAGCAGCTTAGATCGAGGCGGCTTCTTC

len: 14
j_gene: TRBJ2-2
d_gene: .
abundance: .
v_gene: TRBV5-4
CDR3aa: CASSSLTDPGELFF
CDR3nt: TGTGCCAGCAGCTCGCTCACGGACCCCGGGGAGCTGTTTTTT

len: 14
j_gene: TRBJ1-2
d_gene: .
abundance: once
v_gene: TRBV6-1
CDR3aa: CASSEGGGPSGYTF
CDR3nt: TGTGCCAGCAGTGAAGGAGGGGGACCGAGTGGCTACACCTTC

len: 15
j_gene: TRBJ2-7
d_gene: TRBD1
abundance: .
v_gene: TRBV6-5
CDR3aa: CASSRTGQGDYEQYF
CDR3nt: TGTGCCAGCAGTCGCACGGGACAGGGGGACTACGAGCAGTACTTC

len: 15
j_gene: TRBJ1-1
d_gene: .
abundance: .
v_gene: TRBV12-5
CDR3aa: CASGDGKGPYTEAFF
CDR3nt: TGTGCTAGTGGGGACGGTAAGGGGCCGTACACTGAAGCTTTCTTT

len: 15
j_gene: TRBJ1-2
d_gene: TRBD1
abundance: .
v_gene: TRBV5-4
CDR3aa: CASRLNTGVLYGYTF
CDR3nt: TGTGCCAGCAGGCTGAATACAGGGGTTCTCTATGGCTACACCTTC

len: 14
j_gene: TRBJ1-6
d_gene: .
abundance: .
v_gene: TRBV27
CDR3aa: CASRLGTYNSPLHF
CDR3nt: TGTGCCAGCAGACTTGGGACTTATAATTCACCCCTCCACTTT

len: 12
j_gene: TRBJ1-4
d_gene: .
abundance: once
v_gene: TRBV10-1
CDR3aa: CASSSPGEKLFF
CDR3nt: TGCGCCAGCAGCTCCCCCGGAGAAAAACTGTTTTTT

len: 12
j_gene: TRBJ2-7
d_gene: .
abundance: .
v_gene: TRBV2
CDR3aa: CASRELAYEQYF
CDR3nt: TGTGCCAGCCGGGAGCTAGCCTACGAGCAGTACTTC

len: 12
j_gene: TRBJ1-2
d_gene: .
abundance: once
v_gene: TRBV30
CDR3aa: CAWSVLRPGYTF
CDR3nt: TGTGCCTGGAGTGTACTTCGACCAGGCTACACCTTC

len: 18
j_gene: TRBJ2-4
d_gene: .
abundance: .
v_gene: TRBV5-1
CDR3aa: CASSFDGRGVLAKNIQYF
CDR3nt: TGCGCCAGCAGCTTTGATGGCAGGGGGGTACTAGCCAAAAACATTCAGTACTTC

len: 16
j_gene: TRBJ1-4
d_gene: .
abundance: .
v_gene: TRBV4-1
CDR3aa: CASSQGQGGTNEKLFF
CDR3nt: TGCGCCAGCAGCCAAGGGCAGGGAGGAACTAATGAAAAACTGTTTTTT

len: 16
j_gene: TRBJ2-7
d_gene: TRBD2
abundance: .
v_gene: TRBV10-3
CDR3aa: CAISERGGLADYEQYF
CDR3nt: TGTGCCATCAGTGAAAGGGGGGGACTAGCGGACTACGAGCAGTACTTC

len: 14
j_gene: TRBJ1-4
d_gene: TRBD1
abundance: .
v_gene: TRBV13
CDR3aa: CASSPWTGKDMLFF
CDR3nt: TGTGCCAGCAGCCCCTGGACAGGAAAGGACATGCTGTTTTTT

len: 17
j_gene: TRBJ1-2
d_gene: TRBD1
abundance: .
v_gene: TRBV18
CDR3aa: CASSPTSGTVASDGYTF
CDR3nt: TGTGCCAGCTCACCAACTTCCGGGACAGTTGCGTCTGATGGCTACACCTTC

len: 15
j_gene: TRBJ2-3
d_gene: .
abundance: .
v_gene: TRBV10-1
CDR3aa: CASSDPSTTGDTQYF
CDR3nt: TGCGCCAGCAGTGATCCCTCGACGACGGGAGATACGCAGTATTTT

len: 14
j_gene: TRBJ2-5
d_gene: .
abundance: once
v_gene: TRBV5-1
CDR3aa: CASKRATTIETQYF
CDR3nt: TGCGCCAGCAAGCGAGCGACCACAATCGAGACCCAGTACTTC

len: 16
j_gene: TRBJ2-1
d_gene: .
abundance: .
v_gene: TRBV5-1
CDR3aa: CASSLGTDLSYNEQFF
CDR3nt: TGCGCCAGCAGCTTAGGGACCGATCTCTCCTACAATGAGCAGTTCTTC

len: 15
j_gene: TRBJ2-3
d_gene: .
abundance: .
v_gene: TRBV6-1
CDR3aa: CASSETSWGTDTQYF
CDR3nt: TGTGCCAGCAGTGAAACTAGCTGGGGCACAGATACGCAGTATTTT

len: 13
j_gene: TRBJ1-2
d_gene: .
abundance: .
v_gene: TRBV5-1
CDR3aa: CASSLEQNYGYTF
CDR3nt: TGCGCCAGCAGCTTGGAACAGAACTATGGCTACACCTTC

len: 14
j_gene: TRBJ1-1
d_gene: .
abundance: .
v_gene: TRBV7-9
CDR3aa: CASSPPRGNTEAFF
CDR3nt: TGTGCCAGCAGCCCCCCCCGGGGCAACACTGAAGCTTTCTTT

len: 15
j_gene: TRBJ2-2
d_gene: .
abundance: .
v_gene: TRBV5-1
CDR3aa: CASSLVESGTGELFF
CDR3nt: TGCGCCAGCAGCTTGGTAGAATCGGGCACCGGGGAGCTGTTTTTT

len: 15
j_gene: TRBJ2-7
d_gene: .
abundance: .
v_gene: TRBV18
CDR3aa: CASSLSEGTPYEQYF
CDR3nt: TGTGCCAGCTCACTTTCTGAGGGAACCCCCTACGAGCAGTACTTC

len: 13
j_gene: TRBJ2-2
d_gene: TRBD2
abundance: .
v_gene: TRBV10-3
CDR3aa: CAIRQAGAGELFF
CDR3nt: TGTGCCATCAGACAAGCGGGGGCCGGGGAGCTGTTTTTT

len: 15
j_gene: TRBJ1-2
d_gene: TRBD1
abundance: .
v_gene: TRBV16
CDR3aa: CASSQLPGGSYGYTF
CDR3nt: TGTGCCAGCAGCCAATTGCCAGGGGGCTCGTATGGCTACACCTTC

len: 15
j_gene: TRBJ2-2
d_gene: TRBD2
abundance: once
v_gene: TRBV7-9
CDR3aa: CASSLDAGTSGELFF
CDR3nt: TGTGCCAGCAGCTTAGACGCCGGGACTAGCGGGGAGCTGTTTTTT

len: 14
j_gene: TRBJ1-2
d_gene: .
abundance: .
v_gene: TRBV4-3
CDR3aa: CASSQDSTSYGYTF
CDR3nt: TGCGCCAGCAGCCAAGATTCGACCTCCTATGGCTACACCTTC

len: 13
j_gene: TRBJ2-5
d_gene: TRBD1
abundance: .
v_gene: TRBV7-2
CDR3aa: CASTGGSGETQYF
CDR3nt: TGTGCCAGCACAGGGGGCTCCGGAGAGACCCAGTACTTC

len: 12
j_gene: TRBJ2-7
d_gene: .
abundance: .
v_gene: TRBV5-6
CDR3aa: CASSLGHYEQYF
CDR3nt: TGTGCCAGCAGCTTGGGACACTACGAGCAGTACTTC

len: 11
j_gene: TRBJ1-2
d_gene: .
abundance: .
v_gene: TRBV2
CDR3aa: CASSARGGYTF
CDR3nt: TGTGCCAGCAGTGCAAGGGGTGGCTACACCTTC

len: 12
j_gene: TRBJ2-7
d_gene: .
abundance: few
v_gene: TRBV2
CDR3aa: CASSVAGYEQYF
CDR3nt: TGTGCCAGCAGTGTGGCAGGGTACGAGCAGTACTTC

len: 16
j_gene: TRBJ2-5
d_gene: TRBD2
abundance: .
v_gene: TRBV5-1
CDR3aa: CASSFLAGGQQETQYF
CDR3nt: TGCGCCAGCAGCTTTTTAGCGGGGGGGCAACAAGAGACCCAGTACTTC

len: 13
j_gene: TRBJ2-7
d_gene: TRBD1
abundance: once
v_gene: TRBV2
CDR3aa: CASRFPGQGPKYF
CDR3nt: TGTGCCAGCAGATTCCCGGGACAGGGGCCGAAGTACTTC

len: 17
j_gene: TRBJ2-3
d_gene: TRBD2
abundance: .
v_gene: TRBV7-8
CDR3aa: CASSFGGRASMSDTQYF
CDR3nt: TGTGCCAGCAGCTTCGGCGGGAGGGCCAGTATGTCAGATACGCAGTATTTT

len: 14
j_gene: TRBJ2-1
d_gene: TRBD2
abundance: once
v_gene: TRBV6-5
CDR3aa: CASRRLAGGDEQFF
CDR3nt: TGTGCCAGCAGGCGTCTAGCGGGAGGAGATGAGCAGTTCTTC

len: 16
j_gene: TRBJ1-6
d_gene: .
abundance: once
v_gene: TRBV5-1
CDR3aa: CASSATGPFYNSPLHF
CDR3nt: TGCGCCAGCAGCGCGACAGGACCGTTCTATAATTCACCCCTCCACTTT

len: 16
j_gene: TRBJ2-7
d_gene: .
abundance: .
v_gene: TRBV7-9
CDR3aa: CASSLTGWGTLYEQYF
CDR3nt: TGTGCCAGCAGCTTAACGGGTTGGGGGACGCTATACGAGCAGTACTTC

len: 15
j_gene: TRBJ1-3
d_gene: .
abundance: .
v_gene: TRBV6-5
CDR3aa: CASSSGRTSGNTIYF
CDR3nt: TGTGCCAGCAGTTCCGGACGGACCTCTGGAAACACCATATATTTT

len: 14
j_gene: TRBJ1-6
d_gene: .
abundance: .
v_gene: TRBV5-1
CDR3aa: CASSLILGVSPLHF
CDR3nt: TGCGCCAGCAGCTTGATTCTGGGGGTCTCACCCCTCCACTTT

len: 14
j_gene: TRBJ2-2
d_gene: .
abundance: once
v_gene: TRBV4-3
CDR3aa: CASSQDTLTGELFF
CDR3nt: TGCGCCAGCAGCCAAGATACCCTCACCGGGGAGCTGTTTTTT